The 3 T cell receptor delta chains below come from one sample, sequenced in a study of gammadelta T cells in human blood (dated by TCRdb to the early 2020s). The receptor library was made with RT-PCR. Sequencing used an Illumina MiSeq. In TCRdb, clones were called once more from the public reads by CATT, and rows of identical DNA were later combined. This sample holds about 240 delta-chain clones; about 10% were observed only once. Jointly, the top ten make up around a quarter of the sample. Sequences were obtained from non-Vgamma9Vdelta2 gamma-delta T cells from cord blood. The source is a newborn.

This clone was seen only a few times. The mismatch at residue 9 between this DNA's translation and the TCRdb protein of a much larger clone likely reflects a read error; the protein shown is translated from the DNA. This chain connects TRDV3 to TRDJ1; TRDD3 is a possible D gene (6 bases). This CDR3 region has 14 residues. V was cut by 2 bases and J by 3 bases, with 16 bases left in between. Germline assignment: CDR1 TVYSNPD and CDR2 GDNSRS (reference sequence). The CDR3 DNA sequence: TGTGCCTTTGTTTCCAGTGGGGGGGCCGATAAACTCATCTTT. Protein product: CAFVSSGGADKLIF.

With respect to this clone: TCRdb pairs this DNA with a much larger clone's protein that differs at residue 13, likely a read error; the protein shown was translated from the DNA. J is TRDJ1 and V is TRDV1; D remains unclear. CDR3 length: 17 residues. Germline V gene lookup returns CDR1 TSWWSYY and CDR2 QGS. In DNA form, the CDR3 reads TGTGCTCTTGGGGAACTATCGCCTCTTATAAACACCAATAAACTCATCTTT. Its protein is CALGELSPLINTNKLIF.

The chain couples TRDV2 to TRDJ3; 10 bases are shared with TRDD3. This CDR3 is built from 17 residues. Germline values: CDR1 GEAIGNYY, CDR2 EKD. J lost 7 bases, V lost 2 bases, and 7 bases had no gene match. The CDR3 region has the DNA TGTGCCTGTGACATTACTGGGGGATCCGGAGACACCCGACAGATGTTTTTC. Translation gives CACDITGGSGDTRQMFF.